One and the same sample provided the 25 T cell receptor beta chains below, sequenced in a study of early T cells in non-severe SARS-CoV-2 infection. In TCRdb, the 5' RACE reads were re-called with MiXCR into one record per CDR3 protein. Of about 100,000 distinct CDR3 sequences in the sample, approximately 13% were seen once. The specimen sequenced was whole blood. These receptors were obtained from an adult who was a healthcare worker with PCR-confirmed SARS-CoV-2 infection or an uninfected control (not recorded which).

The gene calls are TRBV6-5 and TRBJ2-7, with TRBD1 matching over 8 bases. The CDR3 covers 14 residues. Trimming at V came to 5 bases and at J to 9 bases, leaving 12 bases not matched to a gene. In germline, CDR1 is MNHEY, CDR2 SVGAGI. The CDR3 spells CASSSGQGRRGQYF. The CDR3 bases are TGTGCCAGCAGTAGTGGACAGGGCCGGCGGGGGCAGTACTTC.

This clonotype has a count of ten or more. The chain joins TRBV29-1 to TRBJ1-1; D gene uncertain. Trimming removed 3 bases from V and 4 bases from J, with 6 bases in between. CDR3 length: 11 amino acids. Germline CDR1 reads SQVTM; CDR2 reads ANQGSEA. Here the CDR3 DNA reads TGCAGCGTTGATCGGGGCACTGAAGCTTTCTTT. Translation gives CSVDRGTEAFF. Drawing the rest from reference TRBV29-1 and TRBJ1-1, the complete variable domain is SAVISQKPSRDICQRGTSLTIQCQVDSQVTMMFWYRQQPGQSLTLIATANQGSEATYESGFVIDKFPISRPNLTFSTLTVSNMSPEDSSIYLCSVDRGTEAFFGQGTRLTVV.

This clonotype was counted between two and nine times. The chain joins TRBV15 to TRBJ2-2; possibly TRBD2 for D (6 bases). The CDR3 runs to 15 residues. CDR1 is LNHNV and CDR2 is YYDKDF in the germline V gene (reference sequence). V lost 5 bases, J lost 6 bases, and 16 bases lay in between. CDR3 amino acids: CATSRARDWAGELFF. Written as DNA, the CDR3 is TGTGCCACCAGCCGGGCGAGGGACTGGGCCGGGGAGCTGTTTTTT. The full variable domain, in which reference TRBV15 and TRBJ2-2 provide the parts outside the CDR3, is DAMVIQNPRYQVTQFGKPVTLSCSQTLNHNVMYWYQQKSSQAPKLLFHYYDKDFNNEADTPDNFQSRRPNTSFCFLDIRSPGLGDTAMYLCATSRARDWAGELFFGEGSRLTVL.

The chain employs TRBV4-3 and TRBJ2-4; TRBD1 agrees at 9 bases. The ends lost 2 bases at V and 7 bases at J; junction bases unmatched: 9. The germline CDR1 and CDR2 sequences are LGHNA and YSLEER. This CDR3 contains 16 residues. The CDR3 protein is CASSQQQGTGRNIQYF. The CDR3 bases are TGCGCCAGCAGCCAACAGCAGGGGACAGGGCGTAACATTCAGTACTTC.

The rearrangement joins TRBV20-1 to TRBJ1-3; 7 bases align to TRBD1. Germline-derived CDR1 and CDR2 are DFQATT and SNEGSKA (reference sequence). The V and J ends lost 7 bases and 0 bases, in that order; junction bases with no gene match: 3. CDR3 length equals 13 residues. The CDR3 reads CSVAGGSGNTIYF. Here the CDR3 DNA reads TGCAGTGTTGCAGGGGGCTCTGGAAACACCATATATTTT.

Ten or more counts support this clonotype. The chain uses TRBV5-5 and TRBJ2-2; a weak D match, TRBD1 (5 bases). The CDR3 has 17 amino acids. V was trimmed by 1 base and J by 3 bases, leaving 16 bases between them. Looked up from germline, CDR1 is SGHKS and CDR2 is YYEKEE (reference sequence). The CDR3 DNA follows: TGTGCCAGCAGCTTGAGGGTTAGGGGATCGGACACCGGGGAGCTGTTTTTT. Amino acids: CASSLRVRGSDTGELFF.

J is TRBJ1-3 and V is TRBV20-1; perhaps TRBD1 as D (5 bases). The CDR3 consists of 13 residues. V was cut by 5 bases and J by 2 bases, with 10 bases left in between. Germline values: CDR1 DFQATT, CDR2 SNEGSKA (reference sequence). DNA for the CDR3: TGCAGTGCTCCAGGGTTAGCTGGAAACACCATATATTTT. It encodes CSAPGLAGNTIYF.

This clonotype was found a few times. The DNA of the CDR3 is TGTGCCAGCAGCTTGGTGGGGTTTAGCACTGAAGCTTTCTTT. Translated: CASSLVGFSTEAFF. The chain links TRBV7-2 to TRBJ1-1; D is unclear. The V gene lost 3 bases and the J gene lost 4 bases, with 12 bases spanning the gap. Germline V gives CDR1 SGHTA, CDR2 FQGNSA. The CDR3 runs to 14 residues. The full variable domain, completed using reference TRBV7-2 and TRBJ1-1, is GAGVSQSPSNKVTEKGKDVELRCDPISGHTALYWYRQSLGQGLEFLIYFQGNSAPDKSGLPSDRFSAERTGGSVSTLTIQRTQQEDSAVYLCASSLVGFSTEAFFGQGTRLTVV.

This clonotype occurred a few times. The J gene is TRBJ1-3, the V gene TRBV3-1; D not resolved. The germline gives CDR1 LGHDT, CDR2 YNNKEL (reference sequence). V lost 4 bases, J lost 3 bases, and 7 bases lay in between. The CDR3 has 13 amino acids. The CDR3 region has the DNA TGTGCCAGCAGCCCCAGGAGTGGAAACACCATATATTTT. Amino acid sequence: CASSPRSGNTIYF.

In its sample, this clonotype was seen many times. This sequence joins TRBV5-1 and TRBJ2-1, with 11 bases fitting TRBD2. The ends lost 4 bases at V and 7 bases at J; junction bases unmatched: 7. The CDR3 is 15 amino acids. Germline V gene data show CDR1 as SGHRS and CDR2 as YFSETQ. The CDR3 loop is CASSMGLAAPNEQFF. In DNA, the CDR3 is TGCGCCAGCAGCATGGGACTAGCGGCTCCTAATGAGCAGTTCTTC. The entire variable domain, with the rest obtained from reference TRBV5-1 and TRBJ2-1, is as follows: KAGVTQTPRYLIKTRGQQVTLSCSPISGHRSVSWYQQTPGQGLQFLFEYFSETQRNKGNFPGRFSGRQFSNSRSEMNVSTLELGDSALYLCASSMGLAAPNEQFFGPGTRLTVL.

This clonotype was counted many times. The V and J genes are TRBV2 and TRBJ2-2; 8 bases fit TRBD2. CDR3 length: 19 amino acids. V lost 0 bases and J lost 3; bases outside the gene matches: 12. Germline V gene data show CDR1 as SNHLY and CDR2 as FYNNEI. CDR3 protein: CASSEAEPKLAADTGELFF. The CDR3 bases are TGTGCCAGCAGTGAAGCCGAACCTAAACTAGCGGCTGACACCGGGGAGCTGTTTTTT. Full variable domain (remainder filled in from reference TRBV2 and TRBJ2-2): EPEVTQTPSHQVTQMGQEVILRCVPISNHLYFYWYRQILGQKVEFLVSFYNNEISEKSEIFDDQFSVERPDGSNFTLKIRSTKLEDSAMYFCASSEAEPKLAADTGELFFGEGSRLTVL.

The rearrangement links TRBV6-2 or TRBV6-3 to TRBJ2-7, with 9 nucleotides matching TRBD1. CDR1 and CDR2 from the germline V gene are MNHEY and SVGEGT. The CDR3 is 15 residues long. Losses at the gene ends were 6 bases for V and 8 bases for J; bases not matched to a gene: 14. The CDR3 loop is CASSPAGTGRIKQYF. DNA for the CDR3: TGTGCCAGCAGCCCCGCCGGGACAGGGCGGATCAAGCAGTACTTC.

The sample holds many counts of this clonotype. CDR3: CASSEPETQYF. CDR3 bases: TGTGCCAGCAGCGAGCCGGAGACCCAGTACTTC. The J gene is TRBJ2-5, the V gene TRBV2; D is uncertain. Trimming took off 6 bases at V and 5 bases at J, with 7 bases between the two ends. This CDR3 is 11 amino acids long. Germline CDR1 reads SNHLY; CDR2 reads FYNNEI.

This clonotype was found many times. The chain uses TRBV11-2 and TRBJ1-2; D uncertain. Germline loops: CDR1 SGHAT, CDR2 FQNNGV. The V and J ends lost 4 bases and 4 bases respectively, with 16 bases between them. This CDR3 spans 15 amino acids. The CDR3 sequence: CASSSVGQGSYGYTF. The CDR3 DNA reads as TGTGCCAGCAGCTCCGTGGGCCAAGGCAGCTATGGCTACACCTTC.

The chain employs TRBV6-1 and TRBJ2-1, with D perhaps matching TRBD1 (5 bases). Germline-derived CDR1 and CDR2 are MNHNS and SASEGT. V lost 0 bases, J lost 0 bases, and 6 bases lay in between. The CDR3 spans 15 residues. The CDR3 DNA reads TGTGCCAGCAGTGAAGCTACAGGCTCCTACAATGAGCAGTTCTTC. Encoded protein: CASSEATGSYNEQFF.

V gene TRBV5-4 combines with J gene TRBJ2-1; D unresolved. Trimming stripped 5 bases from V and 4 bases from J, with 10 bases between. CDR1 SGHNT and CDR2 YYREEE come from the germline V gene (reference sequence). The CDR3 consists of 13 residues. The CDR3 sequence: CASSPEVYNEQFF. As DNA, the CDR3 is TGTGCCAGCAGTCCCGAGGTTTACAATGAGCAGTTCTTC.

The chain uses TRBV20-1 and TRBJ1-1; TRBD1 agrees at 8 bases. Germline loops: CDR1 DFQATT, CDR2 SNEGSKA (reference sequence). The V gene end was trimmed by 6 bases and the J gene end by 0 bases; junction bases not matched to a gene: 3. The CDR3 spans 13 residues. This CDR3 is CSAETGVNTEAFF. Written as DNA, the CDR3 is TGCAGTGCAGAGACAGGGGTGAACACTGAAGCTTTCTTT.

This clonotype was recorded a few times. The V and J genes are TRBV20-1 and TRBJ2-7, with TRBD1 matching over 9 bases. The CDR3 is made up of 15 amino acids. The J segment lost 0 bases and the V segment lost 6 bases, leaving 9 bases of the junction unmatched. The germline V gene has CDR1 DFQATT and CDR2 SNEGSKA (reference sequence). CDR3 DNA: TGCAGTGCGCCCAAGCCGGGACAGGGCTCCTACGAGCAGTACTTC. This translates into CSAPKPGQGSYEQYF.

The table lists this clonotype with a few counts. This chain connects TRBV14 to TRBJ1-1, with 8 bases lining up with TRBD1. The V and J ends lost 2 bases and 4 bases, in that order; junction bases with no gene match: 6. Germline V gene sequence: CDR1 SGHDN, CDR2 FVKESK. The CDR3 extends over 15 amino acids. The CDR3, as DNA: TGTGCCAGCAGCCAAAACAGAGGACAGGGCACTGAAGCTTTCTTT. Protein sequence: CASSQNRGQGTEAFF.

This clonotype was seen repeatedly, ten times or more. V usage is TRBV13 and J usage is TRBJ2-7, with 8 positions matching TRBD1. CDR1 PRHDT and CDR2 FYEKMQ come from the germline V gene (reference sequence). V dropped 4 bases and J dropped 2; count of bases not matched to a gene: 7. This CDR3 has 15 residues. The CDR3 region has the DNA TGTGCCAGCAGCTGGGAAGGACAGGGACCCTACGAGCAGTACTTC. Its protein product is CASSWEGQGPYEQYF.

J is TRBJ1-5 and V is TRBV27, with D unclear. This CDR3 spans 13 amino acids. CDR1 and CDR2 from the germline V gene are MNHEY and SMNVEV (reference sequence). Trimming removed 5 bases from V and 2 bases from J, with 7 bases in between. CDR3: CASSRGGNQPQHF. CDR3 coding DNA: TGTGCCAGCAGTCGAGGCGGCAATCAGCCCCAGCATTTT.

This clonotype was counted only a few times. The chain is built from TRBV20-1 and TRBJ2-7; tentative D call: TRBD1 (6 bases). This CDR3 comprises 14 residues. From germline, CDR1 is DFQATT and CDR2 SNEGSKA (reference sequence). V lost 0 bases, J lost 3 bases, and 12 bases lay in between. In DNA form, the CDR3 reads TGCAGTGCTAGAGATACGAAGACAGGCTACGAGCAGTACTTC. Translation gives CSARDTKTGYEQYF.

Many counts were recorded for this clonotype. The chain has TRBV7-2 and TRBJ2-7, with 11 bases aligning to TRBD2. Germline CDR1 and CDR2: SGHTA and FQGNSA. CDR3 size: 15 residues. V shed 5 bases and J 0 bases; nucleotides not matched to a gene: 3. CDR3 in amino acids: CASSPTSGSSYEQYF. CDR3 bases: TGTGCCAGCAGCCCAACTAGCGGGAGCTCCTACGAGCAGTACTTC.

V usage is TRBV28 and J usage is TRBJ2-7, with D maybe TRBD1 (6 bases). Between the trimmed V and J ends, which lost 4 bases and 0 bases, there was a span of 16 bases. The CDR3 covers 16 residues. The germline V gene has CDR1 MDHEN and CDR2 SYDVKM. CDR3 amino acids: CASSSRGQSSSYEQYF. In DNA form, the CDR3 reads TGTGCCAGCAGTTCCAGGGGCCAAAGTAGCTCCTACGAGCAGTACTTC.

This clonotype was counted ten times or more. This chain uses TRBV6-6 with TRBJ1-1, with 10 bases aligning to TRBD1. Germline V gene sequence: CDR1 MNHNY, CDR2 SVGAGI (reference sequence). V lost 2 bases, J lost 7 bases, and 7 bases stayed unmatched. The CDR3 runs 15 residues. CDR3 region: CASSYNVRTGGEAFF. The CDR3, as DNA: TGTGCCAGCAGTTACAATGTCCGGACAGGGGGTGAAGCTTTCTTT.